These T cell receptor beta chains were read from a single sample in a study of read filtering for tumor transcriptome and immune sequencing. TCRdb called the reads again in MiXCR, with one record for every CDR3 protein. The table includes roughly 49,000 distinct CDR3 sequences, 20% detected once. The sequencing sample was made of a population of CD138-negative cells sorted from bone marrow. Source of these receptors: a donor at least 40 years old with multiple myeloma. Both conserved end residues are part of each CDR3. The order of the fields is J gene, V gene, CDR3 length, clone size, D gene, CDR3 DNA, CDR3 protein. The D gene is left open where the match is weak. Size is stated as once, few, many or a size class.

>TRBJ2-1|TRBV28|13|many|TRBD1
TGTGCCAGCAGAAACACAGGGGACAGTGAGCAGTTCTTC
CASRNTGDSEQFF
>TRBJ2-3|TRBV12-3/TRBV12-4|15|once|TRBD1
TGTGCCAGCAGTCCCGGGACAGCGGCTCTCCCAGTATTACAGTTT
CASSPGTAALPVLQF
>TRBJ2-5|TRBV5-1|15|many|NA
TGCGCCAGCAGCTGGACGGGGGCGAGGAGTGAGACCCAGTACTTC
CASSWTGARSETQYF
>TRBJ2-1|TRBV7-9|15|many|NA
TGTGCCAGCAGCTTAGCGATGGGGGCAGCGCGAGAGCAGTTCTTC
CASSLAMGAAREQFF
>TRBJ2-7|TRBV27|13|many|TRBD2
TGTGCCAGCAGTCAGGGAGGGGCCTACGAGCAGTACTTC
CASSQGGAYEQYF
>TRBJ2-1|TRBV20-1|15|many|NA
TGCAGTGCTAGAGGGCAGGGGGGCTCCTACAATGAGCAGTTCTTC
CSARGQGGSYNEQFF
>TRBJ1-3|TRBV29-1|12|few|NA
TGCAGCACGGGGGGTCTTGGAAACACCATATATTTT
CSTGGLGNTIYF
>TRBJ2-5|TRBV6-2/TRBV6-3|11|many|NA
TGTGCCAGCATCTCCGGGGGGACCCAGTACTTC
CASISGGTQYF
>TRBJ1-2|TRBV27|15|many|TRBD1
TGTGCCAGCAGTTTAACCGGGACAGTTAACTATGGCTACACCTTC
CASSLTGTVNYGYTF
>TRBJ2-2|TRBV19|15|many|TRBD2
TGTGCCAGTAGTATTCTAGCGGGAGGGGCCGGGGAGCTGTTTTTT
CASSILAGGAGELFF
>TRBJ2-5|TRBV12-3/TRBV12-4|14|many|NA
TGTGCCAGCAGTTTATGGGGGGCCGAGGAGACCCAGTACTTC
CASSLWGAEETQYF
>TRBJ2-2|TRBV3-1|15|many|TRBD1
TGTGCCAGCACTTCTGGACAGGATTACACCGGGGAGCTGTTTTTT
CASTSGQDYTGELFF
>TRBJ2-1|TRBV7-9|15|many|NA
TGTGCCAGCAGCCCAACACCCAGCTCCTACAATGAGCAGTTCTTC
CASSPTPSSYNEQFF
>TRBJ2-7|TRBV10-3|16|many|TRBD2
TGTGCCATCAGGGCGGATAGCGGGATGGGTTCCTACGAGCAGTACTTC
CAIRADSGMGSYEQYF
>TRBJ1-2|TRBV2|15|many|NA
TGTGCCAGCAGTGGCCCATCGACAGGATTTCATGGCTACACCTTC
CASSGPSTGFHGYTF
>TRBJ2-1|TRBV10-3|14|many|TRBD1
TGTGCCATCAGTACAGGGGTTTCCTACAATGAGCAGTTCTTC
CAISTGVSYNEQFF
>TRBJ1-2|TRBV28|14|few|NA
TGTGCCAGCAGTTTATGGGGGAGGGCGGTTGGCTACACCTTC
CASSLWGRAVGYTF
>TRBJ1-5|TRBV6-2/TRBV6-3|15|many|NA
TGTGCCAGCAGTCCATGGGGGGGGAACAATCAGCCCCAGCATTTT
CASSPWGGNNQPQHF